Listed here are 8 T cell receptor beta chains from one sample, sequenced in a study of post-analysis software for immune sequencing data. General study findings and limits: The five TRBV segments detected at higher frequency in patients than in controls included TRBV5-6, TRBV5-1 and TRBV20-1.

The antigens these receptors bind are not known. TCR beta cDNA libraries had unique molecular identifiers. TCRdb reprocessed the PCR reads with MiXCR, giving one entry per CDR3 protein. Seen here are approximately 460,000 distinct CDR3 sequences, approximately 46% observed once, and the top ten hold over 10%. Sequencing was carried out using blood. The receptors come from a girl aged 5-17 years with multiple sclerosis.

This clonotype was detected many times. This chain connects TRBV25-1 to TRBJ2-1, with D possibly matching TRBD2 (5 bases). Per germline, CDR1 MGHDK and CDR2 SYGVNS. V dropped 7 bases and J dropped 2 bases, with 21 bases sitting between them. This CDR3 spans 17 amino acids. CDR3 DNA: TGTGCCAGCACCCTACCTCCGCTAGCAATTCCCTACAATGAGCAGTTCTTC. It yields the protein CASTLPPLAIPYNEQFF.

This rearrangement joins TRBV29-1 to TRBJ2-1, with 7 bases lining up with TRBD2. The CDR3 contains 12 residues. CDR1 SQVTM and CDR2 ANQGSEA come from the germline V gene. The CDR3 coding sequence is TGCTCCACCGGGGGGAGGCACAATGAGCAGTTCTTC. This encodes CSTGGRHNEQFF.

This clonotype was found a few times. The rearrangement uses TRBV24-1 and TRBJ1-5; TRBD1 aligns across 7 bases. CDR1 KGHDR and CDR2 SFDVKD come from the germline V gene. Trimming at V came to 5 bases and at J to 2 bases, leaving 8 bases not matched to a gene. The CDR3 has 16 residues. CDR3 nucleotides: TGTGCCACCAGTGTCCCACAGGGGATCCGCAATCAGCCCCAGCATTTT. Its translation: CATSVPQGIRNQPQHF.

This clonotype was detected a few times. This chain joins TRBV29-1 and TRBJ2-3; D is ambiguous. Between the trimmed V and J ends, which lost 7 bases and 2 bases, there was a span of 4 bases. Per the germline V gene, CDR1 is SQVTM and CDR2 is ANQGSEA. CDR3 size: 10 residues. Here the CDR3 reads CSGLTDTQYF. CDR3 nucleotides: TGCAGCGGCCTCACAGATACGCAGTATTTT.

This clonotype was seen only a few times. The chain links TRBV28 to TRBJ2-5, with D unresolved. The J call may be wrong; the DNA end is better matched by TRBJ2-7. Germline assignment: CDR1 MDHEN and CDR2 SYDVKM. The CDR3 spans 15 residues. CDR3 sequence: CASSLLGRESYEQYF. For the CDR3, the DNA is TGTGCCAGCAGTTTATTAGGTAGAGAAAGTTACGAGCAGTACTTC.

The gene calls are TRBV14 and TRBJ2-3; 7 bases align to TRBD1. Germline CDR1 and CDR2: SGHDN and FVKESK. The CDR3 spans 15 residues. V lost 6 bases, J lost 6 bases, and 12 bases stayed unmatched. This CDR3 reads CASSPLTGMIDTQYF. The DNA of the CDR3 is TGTGCCAGCAGTCCCCTGACAGGGATGATTGATACGCAGTATTTT.

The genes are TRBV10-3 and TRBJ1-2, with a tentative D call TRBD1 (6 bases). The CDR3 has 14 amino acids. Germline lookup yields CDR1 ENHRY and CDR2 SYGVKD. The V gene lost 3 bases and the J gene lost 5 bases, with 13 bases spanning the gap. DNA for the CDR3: TGTGCCATCAGTGAACAGGGAGGGGTTTATGGCTACACCTTC. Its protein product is CAISEQGGVYGYTF.

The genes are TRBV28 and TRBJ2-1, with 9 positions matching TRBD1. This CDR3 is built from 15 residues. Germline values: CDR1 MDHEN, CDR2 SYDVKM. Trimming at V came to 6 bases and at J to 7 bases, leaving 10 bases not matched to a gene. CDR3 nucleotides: TGTGCCAGCAGCCTGTCCGGACAGGGGCGAAATGAGCAGTTCTTC. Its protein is CASSLSGQGRNEQFF.